These 2 T cell receptor beta chains were sequenced from one sample in a study of T-cell memory formation after mild COVID-19. MiXCR was run by TCRdb on the 5' RACE reads, yielding one entry per CDR3 protein. The sample lists 200,000 to 300,000 distinct CDR3 sequences, about a sixth seen once, with around 20% in the top ten. Material for sequencing was PBMCs or a T cell subset sorted from them (not recorded which). These receptors all stem from a man between 18 and 35 years old who had mild COVID-19 (a few samples of this study predate the infection). Cell type and time point are not known.

DNA for the CDR3: TGTGCCAGCAGCCGAGAAAGACAGGGAGCTTTCTTT. It translates to CASSRERQGAFF. J is TRBJ1-1 and V is TRBV12-3 or TRBV12-4; TRBD1 aligns across 7 bases. With V trimmed by 6 bases and J by 10 bases, 8 bases remained unmatched. The CDR3 has 12 residues.

V usage is TRBV7-2 and J usage is TRBJ2-1, with D perhaps TRBD1 (6 bases). Germline V CDR1 and CDR2: SGHTA, FQGNSA. With 9 bases removed from V and 7 bases from J, the gap between germline ends came to 13 bases. The CDR3 covers 12 residues. The CDR3 coding sequence is TGTGCCAGGAGCATTCAGGGGAATGAGCAGTTCTTC. Translated: CARSIQGNEQFF.